This TCR beta chain is drawn from a study of blood T cell repertoires in COVID-19. Turning to the study itself: PBMCs, B-cell-depleted T cells, or T cells provided the cDNA or gDNA that made up the material.

Sequenced by immunoSEQ multiplex PCR; TCRdb stores in-frame clones only, minus some. The sample lists roughly 81,000 clones, 82% seen once, with 8% to 13% in the top ten. In germline, CDR1 is MDHEN, CDR2 SYDVKM. The ends were cut back, 8 bases at V and 5 bases at J, with 9 bases in the middle. The CDR3 is 12 residues long. This receptor was obtained from a man aged 60 to 69 with acute or convalescent COVID-19. The sample consisted of peripheral blood. This chain joins TRBV28 and TRBJ1-4; maybe TRBD1 (6 bases). Here the CDR3 reads CASSRGNEKLFF. In DNA form, the CDR3 reads TGTGCCAGCTCGAGGGGGAATGAAAAACTGTTTTTT.